This paragraph reports one TCR beta chain. What antigen it recognizes has not been identified. No per-base quality is available; no much larger clone lies one base away. This entry belongs to a study of blood T cell repertoires in COVID-19 (dated by TCRdb to between 2020 and 2021). Notes on the research overall: Collaborator samples came from the United States, Italy and Spain and covered acute and convalescent phases of COVID-19. The repertoires were released in a freely available public database meant as a resource for research on the immune response to SARS-CoV-2. The material from the prospective study consisted of cDNA or gDNA derived from T cells, B-cell-depleted T cells, or PBMCs. The sample metadata nearly always contained a de-identified subject ID, COVID-19 status, age in years and sex. The samples were drawn from the first 160 participants of the ongoing ImmuneRACE study and from 1,200 or so subjects provided by 6 global collaborators. Subjects who had been exposed to COVID-19, were actively infected with it, or had recovered from it provided the deeply sampled blood TCRbeta repertoires that made up the dataset. Where available, HLA class I and class II types were taken from metadata supplied by the sample provider and were not determined by assay-based typing.

Collaborating institutions collected whole blood in K2EDTA tubes following their own protocols. For TCRbeta analysis, collaborator samples were shipped as frozen whole blood, as isolated PBMCs, or as DNA extracted from either sample type. The CDR3 contains 16 residues, cysteine and phenylalanine counted. Only CDR3 DNA is held: 48 bases, read in frame from base 1. After removal of 2 bases from V and 7 bases from J, the junction retains 4 bases not matched to a gene. As encoded in the germline V gene, CDR1 is SGHTA while CDR2 is FQGNSA. The immunoSEQ Assay, a bias-controlled multiplex PCR, was used to amplify TCRbeta CDR3 regions from genomic DNA. The source study handled its data this way. The number of nucleated cells in each sample was estimated by amplification of reference gene primers within the assay. Sequence reads were collapsed and filtered to measure the absolute abundance of every unique TCRbeta CDR3 rearrangement. For each sample, productive Simpson clonality was calculated by taking the square root of Simpson's diversity index across productive rearrangements. The table was pulled from immuneACCESS by TCRdb, which kept in-frame rearrangements only. Such tables lose some clones; where checked, under half of the loss comes from unresolved V genes, and the rest has no known cause. V and J calls plus clone size are reproduced from that table; the DNA served to infer D and trimming. For this sample the table gives over 90,000 clones, of which approximately 78% were detected only once. Of the sample, about 9.6% is held by the ten largest clones.

Results the study describes overall, beyond this receptor: The amount of clinical and demographic metadata varied by source and participant and was provided uncurated.

The sequence links TRBV7-2 to TRBJ2-2, with 13 bases matching TRBD2. The sequencing sample was made of peripheral blood. This receptor was identified in a man in his 60s with active or convalescent COVID-19. Read as DNA, the sequence is TGTGCCAGCAGCTTAAAACTAGCGGGAGGGGTCGGGGAGCTGTTTTTT. Its translation reads: CASSLKLAGGVGELFF.